The present T cell receptor beta chain was sequenced within a study of T cell responses to AZD1222 COVID-19 vaccine. The method was immunoSEQ multiplex PCR; TCRdb's version includes in-frame clones alone and lacks a portion of them. The sample has some 150,000 clones, around 87% seen once. Regarding this clone: Antigen unknown.

Study results and limitations: Baseline testing showed seropositivity in only a handful of AZD1222 recipients. Dominant CD4 TCR responses targeted spike regions 160-218 and 743-854. Clonal diversity was possibly underestimated, and white British individuals and females predominated among donors.

The CDR3 has 15 residues. The V end lost 7 bases, the J end lost 7 bases, and 20 bases lay between the germline ends. Germline V CDR1 and CDR2: LNHDA, SQIVND (reference sequence). The origin of this receptor is an adult who received the AZD1222 COVID-19 vaccine. The sequenced sample was peripheral blood, obtained 28 days after the second AZD1222 dose. The rearrangement uses TRBV19 and TRBJ2-1; D ambiguous. This CDR3 is CASTPLVSPRNEQFF. For the CDR3, the DNA is TGTGCCAGTACCCCCCTTGTTTCGCCCAGGAATGAGCAGTTCTTC.